This entry describes one TCR beta chain. This entry belongs to a study of control samples from healthy donors and cancer patients. Assay used: immunoSEQ multiplex PCR; TCRdb lists only in-frame clones, some missing. Of roughly 170,000 clones in the sample, around 88% were seen once. CDR1 and CDR2 (germline): SNHLY, FYNNEI. The CDR3 spans 13 residues. V was shortened by 6 bases and J by 4 bases, with 12 bases between the two germline ends. This receptor was obtained from a woman aged 30 to 39 in good health. The V call is TRBV2, the J call TRBJ2-5; D unresolved. Sequencing was performed on blood. Here the CDR3 reads CASRHLNSETQYF. The CDR3 DNA reads TGTGCCAGCAGACACCTCAATTCAGAGACCCAGTACTTC.